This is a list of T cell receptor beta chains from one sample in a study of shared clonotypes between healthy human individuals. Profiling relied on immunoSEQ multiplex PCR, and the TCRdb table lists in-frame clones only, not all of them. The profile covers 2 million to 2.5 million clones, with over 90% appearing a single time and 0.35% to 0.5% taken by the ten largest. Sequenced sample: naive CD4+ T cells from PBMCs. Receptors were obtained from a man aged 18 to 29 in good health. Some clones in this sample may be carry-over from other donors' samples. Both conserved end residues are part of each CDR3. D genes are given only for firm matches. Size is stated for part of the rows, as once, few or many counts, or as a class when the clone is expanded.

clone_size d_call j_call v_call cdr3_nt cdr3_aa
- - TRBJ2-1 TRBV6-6 TGTGCCAGCAGTCCGATATCCTACAATGAGCAGTTCTTC CASSPISYNEQFF
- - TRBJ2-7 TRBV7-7 TGTGCCAGCAGCTTAGCGGCGTGGGGCGAGCAGTACTTC CASSLAAWGEQYF
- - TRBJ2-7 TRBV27 TGTGCCAGCAGCAAAGGACAGATTTACGAGCAGTACTTC CASSKGQIYEQYF
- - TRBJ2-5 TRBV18 TGTGCCAGCTCACCAAACTCCATCCGGGAGACCCAGTACTTC CASSPNSIRETQYF
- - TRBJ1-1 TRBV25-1 TGTGCCAGCAGTGACCGGGGGTCGAACACTGAAGCTTTCTTT CASSDRGSNTEAFF
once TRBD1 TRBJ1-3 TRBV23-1 TGCGCCAGCAGTCAACCCAAGACAGGGGGCTCTGCTGGAAACACCATATATTTT CASSQPKTGGSAGNTIYF
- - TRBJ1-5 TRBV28 TGTGCCAGCAGTTTATCGCCCAGGGTCCGGAATCAGCCCCAGCATTTT CASSLSPRVRNQPQHF
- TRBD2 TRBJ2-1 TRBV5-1 TGCGCCAGCAGCTTGGTGGGCGGGAGGGACGACAATGAGCAGTTCTTC CASSLVGGRDDNEQFF
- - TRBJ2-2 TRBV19 TGTGCCAGTAGTATAAAACAGGGAGGAACCGGGGAGCTGTTTTTT CASSIKQGGTGELFF
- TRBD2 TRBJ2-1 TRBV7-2 TGTGCCAGCAGCTTCTCGAGAGCTAGCGGATACAATGAGCAGTTCTTC CASSFSRASGYNEQFF
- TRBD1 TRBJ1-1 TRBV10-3 TGTGCCATCAGTGCAGGACGACAGGGAGGAACTGAAGCTTTCTTT CAISAGRQGGTEAFF
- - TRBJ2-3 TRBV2 TGTGCCAGCAGCATGGACTACCCCAGCACAGATACGCAGTATTTT CASSMDYPSTDTQYF
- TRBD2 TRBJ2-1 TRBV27 TGTGCCAGCAGTTTACGGCGGGAGCCAATAAATGAGCAGTTCTTC CASSLRREPINEQFF
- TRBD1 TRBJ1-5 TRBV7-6 TGTGCCAGCAGCTTAGAGACAGGGGGCGTTGGTCAGCCCCAGCATTTT CASSLETGGVGQPQHF